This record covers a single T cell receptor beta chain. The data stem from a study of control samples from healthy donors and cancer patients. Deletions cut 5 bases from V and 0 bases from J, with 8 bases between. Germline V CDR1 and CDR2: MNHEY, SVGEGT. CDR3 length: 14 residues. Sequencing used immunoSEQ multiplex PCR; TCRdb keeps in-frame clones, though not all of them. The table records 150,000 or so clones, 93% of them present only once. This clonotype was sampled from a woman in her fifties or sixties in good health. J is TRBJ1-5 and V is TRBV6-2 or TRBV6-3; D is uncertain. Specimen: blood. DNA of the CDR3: TGTGCCAGCAGTCGACACGTTAGCAATCAGCCCCAGCATTTT. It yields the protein CASSRHVSNQPQHF.